This T cell receptor (beta chain) was recovered during a study of T cells after yellow fever vaccination. Each CDR3 protein gets one entry after TCRdb re-called the 5' RACE reads with MiXCR. Counted here are under 600,000 distinct CDR3 sequences, 21% occurring once; the ten biggest clones make up about 16%. In its sample, this clonotype was seen many times. The material was PBMCs, obtained more than 20 days after the first yellow fever vaccination. This clonotype was sampled from a man aged 18 to 29 who received the YFV17D yellow fever vaccine.

The CDR3 DNA reads TGTGCCAGCAGCTTCGAACCTTTGGGGGCCAAAAACATTCAGTACTTC. Translation: CASSFEPLGAKNIQYF. This chain connects TRBV7-9 to TRBJ2-4; D is unclear. The germline CDR1 and CDR2 sequences are SEHNR and FQNEAQ (reference sequence). This CDR3 spans 16 amino acids. V gave up 3 bases and J gave up 1 base, with 13 bases separating them.